This is a list of T cell receptor beta chains from one sample in a study of blood T cell repertoires in COVID-19. Data came from immunoSEQ multiplex PCR; TCRdb stores just in-frame clones and leaves some out. The profile covers roughly 60,000 clones, with approximately 83% appearing a single time and approximately 3.4% taken by the ten largest. The sequencing input was peripheral blood. The receptor set was obtained from a woman of 80 years or more with acute or convalescent COVID-19. CDR3s include the opening cysteine and the closing phenylalanine or tryptophan. Fields, in order: J gene, D gene, clone size, V gene, CDR3 protein, CDR3 DNA. The D gene is left open where the match is weak. Clone size is shown for a subset of rows, as once, few, many or a class of expanded clone.

>TRBJ2-7|-|-|TRBV29-1
CSALSPSYEQYF
TGCAGCGCCCTAAGCCCCTCCTACGAGCAGTACTTC
>TRBJ1-2|TRBD1|-|TRBV6-5
CASSADRAKVHTF
TGTGCCAGCAGCGCGGACAGGGCCAAGGTTCACACCTTC
>TRBJ1-1|TRBD1|few|TRBV6-5
CATKPNDRDRAFF
TGTGCCACCAAACCAAATGACAGGGATCGAGCTTTCTTT
>TRBJ2-5|TRBD2|-|TRBV7-8
CASSSDTTSVETQYF
TGTGCCAGCAGCTCCGATACTACTAGCGTGGAGACCCAGTACTTC
>TRBJ2-4|-|-|TRBV10-3
CAISDRRSSQNIQYF
TGTGCCATCAGTGACCGGCGGAGTTCGCAAAACATTCAGTACTTC
>TRBJ2-7|-|once|TRBV6-6
CASSYSQVTNEQYF
TGTGCCAGCAGTTACTCCCAGGTTACGAACGAGCAGTACTTC
>TRBJ2-5|TRBD1|once|TRBV5-1
CASSSQGTGGYMRTQYF
TGCGCCAGCAGCTCTCAGGGGACAGGGGGATATATGCGGACCCAGTACTTC
>TRBJ1-2|-|-|TRBV4-1
CASSPQDGNYGYTF
TGCGCCAGCAGCCCTCAGGACGGGAATTATGGCTACACCTTC
>TRBJ1-5|-|-|TRBV27
CASSSGGVGQPQHF
TGTGCCAGCAGTTCGGGGGGAGTTGGTCAGCCCCAGCATTTT
>TRBJ2-5|-|-|TRBV6-5
CASGQYGRDETQYF
TGTGCCAGCGGACAGTACGGGCGTGATGAGACCCAGTACTTC
>TRBJ2-3|-|once|TRBV9
CASSPVVDTQYF
TGTGCCAGCAGCCCCGTAGTGGATACGCAGTATTTT
>TRBJ2-7|TRBD2|-|TRBV5-1
CASSLVNGKLAGTYEQYF
TGCGCCAGCAGCTTGGTTAATGGGAAACTAGCGGGAACCTACGAGCAGTACTTC
>TRBJ2-7|TRBD1|-|TRBV18
CASSPPGQGRREQYF
TGTGCCAGCTCACCACCGGGACAGGGAAGGCGCGAGCAGTACTTC
>TRBJ1-3|-|once|TRBV11-2
CASSYRQGNTIYF
TGTGCCAGCAGCTACCGACAGGGAAACACCATATATTTT
>TRBJ2-1|TRBD1|-|TRBV5-1
CASSLLDRVDEQFF
TGCGCCAGCAGCTTGCTAGACAGGGTCGATGAGCAGTTCTTC
>TRBJ2-4|-|-|TRBV11-1
CASSLAGQNIQYF
TGTGCCAGCAGCTTAGCGGGGCAAAACATTCAGTACTTC
>TRBJ2-7|TRBD2|-|TRBV28
CASSFPSGMDEQYF
TGTGCCAGCAGTTTCCCTAGCGGAATGGACGAGCAGTACTTC
>TRBJ1-1|-|-|TRBV6-2/TRBV6-3
CASSLGRGEAFF
TGTGCCAGCAGCCTCGGGAGAGGTGAAGCTTTCTTT
>TRBJ2-3|TRBD1|-|TRBV24-1
CATSETRTGGPTDTQYF
TGTGCCACCAGTGAAACAAGGACAGGGGGGCCTACAGATACGCAGTATTTT
>TRBJ1-5|-|once|TRBV30
CAWVSQGRVQPQHF
TGTGCCTGGGTTTCCCAGGGAAGGGTTCAGCCCCAGCATTTT
>TRBJ1-5|-|-|TRBV6-5
CASRDRYWASQPQHF
TGTGCCAGCAGAGACAGGTATTGGGCTTCTCAGCCCCAGCATTTT
>TRBJ2-7|TRBD2|-|TRBV5-1
CASSFGSSGRASSYEQYF
TGCGCCAGCAGCTTCGGATCTAGCGGGAGGGCCAGCTCCTACGAGCAGTACTTC
>TRBJ2-7|TRBD2|-|TRBV19
CASSPAGGPYEQYF
TGTGCCAGTAGTCCGGCGGGAGGGCCTTACGAGCAGTACTTC
>TRBJ2-7|-|-|TRBV5-6
CASSFAGAQHEQYF
TGTGCCAGCAGCTTTGCGGGGGCCCAACACGAGCAGTACTTC
>TRBJ1-2|TRBD1|-|TRBV13
CASTSPGQSFFYGYTF
TGTGCCAGCACCTCCCCGGGACAGTCCTTTTTCTATGGCTACACCTTC
>TRBJ1-4|-|-|TRBV5-4
CASSRMGGGEKLFF
TGTGCCAGCAGCCGCATGGGGGGAGGGGAAAAACTGTTTTTT
>TRBJ2-7|TRBD2|-|TRBV20-1
CSASGGDKYEQYF
TGCAGTGCTAGTGGGGGGGATAAATACGAGCAGTACTTC
>TRBJ2-7|-|-|TRBV5-1
CASRELHEQYF
TGCGCCAGCCGAGAACTCCACGAGCAGTACTTC
>TRBJ2-2|-|-|TRBV7-3
CASSLPGSTGELFF
TGTGCCAGCAGCTTACCGGGTAGCACCGGGGAGCTGTTTTTT
>TRBJ2-1|-|-|TRBV30
CAWSVGGGSYEQFF
TGTGCCTGGAGTGTAGGGGGGGGCTCCTATGAGCAGTTCTTC
>TRBJ2-7|TRBD2|-|TRBV4-1
CASSQGLREGAYEQYF
TGCGCCAGCAGCCAAGGTTTGCGGGAGGGAGCCTACGAGCAGTACTTC
>TRBJ2-5|-|once|TRBV5-4
CASSWGVPGRQETQYF
TGTGCCAGCAGCTGGGGGGTTCCTGGACGGCAAGAGACCCAGTACTTC
>TRBJ2-4|TRBD1|-|TRBV7-9
CASSPTGGGLAKNIQYF
TGTGCCAGCAGCCCTACAGGGGGAGGTCTAGCCAAAAACATTCAGTACTTC
>TRBJ2-3|-|-|TRBV18
CASSLLAEGFIDTQYF
TGTGCCAGCTCACTTTTAGCGGAGGGGTTTATCGATACGCAGTATTTT
>TRBJ2-3|-|-|TRBV5-4
CASTNRAASTDTQYF
TGTGCCAGCACAAACAGGGCCGCTAGCACAGATACGCAGTATTTT
>TRBJ1-5|TRBD1|once|TRBV5-4
CASSLAGGGGNQPQHF
TGTGCCAGCAGCTTGGCAGGGGGCGGGGGCAATCAGCCCCAGCATTTT
>TRBJ1-2|-|-|TRBV5-4
CASSLPQGAGGYTF
TGTGCCAGCAGCTTGCCTCAGGGAGCGGGAGGCTACACCTTC
>TRBJ1-5|-|-|TRBV27
CASGSTGSYSNQPQHF
TGTGCCAGCGGATCAACAGGGTCCTATAGCAATCAGCCCCAGCATTTT
>TRBJ1-1|TRBD1|-|TRBV19
CASSRDRRGTEAFF
TGTGCCAGTAGTCGGGACAGGCGGGGTACTGAAGCTTTCTTT
>TRBJ1-2|TRBD1|-|TRBV27
CASSQTTGGSLGYTF
TGTGCCAGCAGTCAGACGACAGGGGGGTCTCTTGGCTACACCTTC
>TRBJ2-7|-|-|TRBV10-3
CAISEGGGQYF
TGTGCCATCAGTGAGGGGGGAGGACAGTACTTC
>TRBJ2-3|-|-|TRBV28
CASSLPVSGADTQYF
TGTGCCAGCAGTTTACCCGTCTCGGGGGCAGATACGCAGTATTTT